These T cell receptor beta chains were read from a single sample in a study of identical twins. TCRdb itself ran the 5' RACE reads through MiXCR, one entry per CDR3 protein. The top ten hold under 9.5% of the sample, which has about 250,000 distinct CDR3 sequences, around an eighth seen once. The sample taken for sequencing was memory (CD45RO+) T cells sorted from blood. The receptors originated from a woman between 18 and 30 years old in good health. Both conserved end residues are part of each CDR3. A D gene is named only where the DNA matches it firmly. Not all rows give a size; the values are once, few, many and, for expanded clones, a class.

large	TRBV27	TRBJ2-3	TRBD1	CASSLPPGGRSDTQYF	TGTGCCAGCAGTTTACCCCCAGGGGGAAGGTCAGATACGCAGTATTTT
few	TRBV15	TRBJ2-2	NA	CATSKQPRTGELFF	TGTGCCACCAGCAAACAGCCTAGGACCGGGGAGCTGTTTTTT
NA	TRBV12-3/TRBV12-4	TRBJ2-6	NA	CASSLEQGMGPLIGANVLTF	TGTGCCAGCAGTTTGGAGCAGGGAATGGGCCCTCTTATAGGGGCCAACGTCCTGACTTTC
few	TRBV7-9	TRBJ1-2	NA	CASSFSTYRANYGYTF	TGTGCCAGCAGCTTCTCAACCTACAGGGCTAACTATGGCTACACCTTC
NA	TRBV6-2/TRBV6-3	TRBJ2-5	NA	CASSPMAIETQYF	TGTGCCAGCAGCCCGATGGCCATCGAGACCCAGTACTTC
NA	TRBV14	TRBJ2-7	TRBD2	CASSLAGTSGREQYF	TGTGCCAGCAGCCTAGCCGGGACTAGCGGGCGGGAGCAGTACTTC
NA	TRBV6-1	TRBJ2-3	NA	CASSDQGTDTQYF	TGTGCCAGCAGTGATCAGGGCACAGATACGCAGTATTTT
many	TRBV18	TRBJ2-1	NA	CASSPPWGEGGYEQFF	TGTGCCAGCTCACCACCCTGGGGAGAAGGGGGTTACGAGCAGTTCTTC
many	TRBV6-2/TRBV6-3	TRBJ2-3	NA	CASHRYLDTQYF	TGTGCCAGCCACCGATACCTGGATACGCAGTATTTT
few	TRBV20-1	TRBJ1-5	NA	CSAARSNQPQHF	TGCAGTGCTGCGCGTAGCAATCAGCCCCAGCATTTT
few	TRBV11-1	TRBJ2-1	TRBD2	CASSRWGLAVIGGNEQFF	TGTGCCAGCAGCCGATGGGGACTAGCGGTCATTGGGGGCAATGAGCAGTTCTTC
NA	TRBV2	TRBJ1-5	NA	CASSGHGLNQPQHF	TGTGCCAGCAGTGGTCACGGCCTAAATCAGCCCCAGCATTTT
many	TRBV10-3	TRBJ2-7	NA	CAISDGQFNYEQYF	TGTGCCATCAGTGATGGACAGTTTAACTACGAGCAGTACTTC
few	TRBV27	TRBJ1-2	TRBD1	CATGTGVRYGYTF	TGTGCCACTGGGACAGGGGTTCGGTATGGCTACACCTTC
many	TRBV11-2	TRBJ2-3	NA	CASRQPGVYTDTQYF	TGTGCCAGCAGGCAGCCGGGCGTCTACACAGATACGCAGTATTTT
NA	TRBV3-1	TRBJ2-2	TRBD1	CASSQRGGQGVPGELFF	TGTGCCAGCAGCCAACGAGGAGGACAGGGTGTTCCCGGGGAGCTGTTTTTT
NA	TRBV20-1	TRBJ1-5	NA	CSARGGFDRNQPQHF	TGCAGTGCTAGAGGGGGGTTTGATCGCAATCAGCCCCAGCATTTT
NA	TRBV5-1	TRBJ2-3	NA	CASSLYSAPTDTQYF	TGCGCCAGCAGCTTATACAGCGCCCCCACAGATACGCAGTATTTT
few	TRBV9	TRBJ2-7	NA	CASSAEGLYFEQYF	TGTGCCAGCAGCGCGGAGGGACTGTACTTCGAGCAGTACTTC
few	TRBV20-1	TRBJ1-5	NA	CSARDPNQPQHF	TGCAGTGCTAGAGATCCAAATCAGCCCCAGCATTTT
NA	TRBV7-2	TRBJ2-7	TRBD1	CASSAPGTASYEQYF	TGTGCCAGCAGCGCCCCCGGGACAGCATCCTACGAGCAGTACTTC
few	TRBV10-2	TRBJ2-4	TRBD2	CASSEWSGRAGNIQYF	TGCGCCAGCAGTGAGTGGAGCGGGAGGGCCGGAAACATTCAGTACTTC
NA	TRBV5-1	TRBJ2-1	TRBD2	CASSTTSGSSYNEQFF	TGCGCCAGCAGCACGACTAGCGGGAGCTCCTACAATGAGCAGTTCTTC
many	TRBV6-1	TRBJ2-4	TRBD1	CASTGTGSGKNIQYF	TGTGCCAGCACCGGGACAGGCTCAGGCAAAAACATTCAGTACTTC
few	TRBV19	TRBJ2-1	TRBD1	CASSIEPTGIHNEQFF	TGTGCCAGTAGTATAGAACCGACAGGGATCCACAATGAGCAGTTCTTC
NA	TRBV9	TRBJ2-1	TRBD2	CASSVETSGVIGEQFF	TGTGCCAGCAGCGTAGAGACTAGCGGGGTAATAGGTGAGCAGTTCTTC
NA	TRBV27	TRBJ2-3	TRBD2	CASRGTGRGVTDTQYF	TGTGCCAGCAGGGGTACGGGGCGGGGGGTGACAGATACGCAGTATTTT
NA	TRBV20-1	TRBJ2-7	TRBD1	CSARGVTGTYEQYF	TGCAGTGCTAGAGGGGTGACAGGGACCTACGAGCAGTACTTC
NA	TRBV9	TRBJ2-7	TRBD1	CASSGSSGQITYEQYF	TGTGCCAGCAGCGGGTCTTCGGGACAGATAACCTACGAGCAGTACTTC
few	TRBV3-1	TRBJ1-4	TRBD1	CASSQTGAVTNEKLFF	TGTGCCAGCAGCCAGACAGGGGCGGTAACTAATGAAAAACTGTTTTTT
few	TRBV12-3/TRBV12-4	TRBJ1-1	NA	CASSLAPVVQTEAFF	TGTGCCAGCAGTTTAGCGCCGGTGGTTCAGACTGAAGCTTTCTTT
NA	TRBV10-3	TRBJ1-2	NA	CAISEGNNYGYTF	TGTGCCATCAGTGAGGGGAACAACTATGGCTACACCTTC
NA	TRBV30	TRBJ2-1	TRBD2	CAWDRGTRLGEQFF	TGTGCCTGGGACCGCGGGACTAGATTGGGGGAGCAGTTCTTC
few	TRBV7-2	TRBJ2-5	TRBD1	CASSPGTGKTQYF	TGTGCCAGCAGCCCCGGGACAGGGAAGACCCAGTACTTC
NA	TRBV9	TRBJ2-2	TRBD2	CASSVGPAGNTGELFF	TGTGCCAGCAGCGTAGGTCCAGCGGGAAACACCGGGGAGCTGTTTTTT
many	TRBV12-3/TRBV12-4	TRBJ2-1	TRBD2	CASSEASSGSGEQFF	TGTGCCAGCAGTGAGGCCTCTAGCGGGAGCGGTGAGCAGTTCTTC
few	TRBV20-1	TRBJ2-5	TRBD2	CSAREGTSQETQYF	TGCAGTGCTAGGGAAGGGACTAGCCAAGAGACCCAGTACTTC
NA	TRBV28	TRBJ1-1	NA	CASSLIGRGNTEAFF	TGTGCCAGCAGTCTAATTGGACGGGGGAACACTGAAGCTTTCTTT
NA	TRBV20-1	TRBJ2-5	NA	CSALLQVETQYF	TGCAGTGCCTTACTACAGGTGGAGACCCAGTACTTC
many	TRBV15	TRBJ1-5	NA	CATSRDPGFNQPQHF	TGTGCCACCAGCAGAGATCCTGGGTTCAATCAGCCCCAGCATTTT